These T cell receptor beta chains were read from a single sample in a study of cytomegalovirus exposure and HLA in healthy donors. Libraries were prepared by immunoSEQ multiplex PCR; TCRdb keeps only in-frame clonotypes and omits some of them. The repertoire holds around 110,000 clones, around 70% seen once, with around 5% in the top ten. The sequencing sample was made of PBMCs. These receptors all come from a man younger than 40 in good health and CMV-seropositive. CDR3s include the opening cysteine and the closing phenylalanine or tryptophan. Fields, in order: V gene, CDR3 length, D gene, CDR3 protein. D genes are given only for firm matches.

V gene: TRBV7-2
CDR3 length: 14
D gene: TRBD1
CDR3 protein: CASSLGAGGTEAFF

V gene: TRBV10-3
CDR3 length: 16
D gene: NA
CDR3 protein: CAISEGWRGLLNKQYF

V gene: TRBV4-1
CDR3 length: 16
D gene: NA
CDR3 protein: CASSQDLGAGLQPQHF

V gene: TRBV7-2
CDR3 length: 17
D gene: NA
CDR3 protein: CASSSEWGGYSGNTIYF

V gene: TRBV7-9
CDR3 length: 14
D gene: NA
CDR3 protein: CASSPDWSVGEQYF

V gene: TRBV9
CDR3 length: 16
D gene: NA
CDR3 protein: CASSVGAASYNSPLHF

V gene: TRBV5-5
CDR3 length: 14
D gene: NA
CDR3 protein: CASSLLLSTYEQYF

V gene: TRBV30
CDR3 length: 12
D gene: NA
CDR3 protein: CAWSEGEDGYTF

V gene: TRBV5-4
CDR3 length: 15
D gene: TRBD2
CDR3 protein: CASSLPSGGGETQYF

V gene: TRBV5-1
CDR3 length: 17
D gene: TRBD2
CDR3 protein: CASSLARSGGATDTQYF

V gene: TRBV19
CDR3 length: 14
D gene: NA
CDR3 protein: CASSIETSHYGYTF

V gene: TRBV5-1
CDR3 length: 15
D gene: TRBD1
CDR3 protein: CASSLVPGGNYGYTF

V gene: TRBV15
CDR3 length: 20
D gene: TRBD2
CDR3 protein: CATSREFVGGTQRSQETQYF

V gene: TRBV6-5
CDR3 length: 16
D gene: TRBD1
CDR3 protein: CASSYARTGGTGELFF

V gene: TRBV27
CDR3 length: 17
D gene: TRBD1
CDR3 protein: CASSLWPGGQGSYEQYF

V gene: TRBV7-9
CDR3 length: 16
D gene: NA
CDR3 protein: CASSLDISGYVYEQYF

V gene: TRBV27
CDR3 length: 15
D gene: TRBD1
CDR3 protein: CASSSGQGVGETQYF

V gene: TRBV7-9
CDR3 length: 13
D gene: TRBD1
CDR3 protein: CASRDRGTGELFF

V gene: TRBV30
CDR3 length: 13
D gene: TRBD2
CDR3 protein: CAWRGPGGNEQFF

V gene: TRBV9
CDR3 length: 16
D gene: TRBD2
CDR3 protein: CASSVGTSGGANEQFF

V gene: TRBV4-1
CDR3 length: 19
D gene: NA
CDR3 protein: CASSQVIIGRAGSGEKLFF

V gene: TRBV5-1
CDR3 length: 16
D gene: NA
CDR3 protein: CASSLVAGVANYGYTF

V gene: TRBV6-5
CDR3 length: 13
D gene: NA
CDR3 protein: CASSPRQVTEAFF

V gene: TRBV10-3
CDR3 length: 11
D gene: NA
CDR3 protein: CASATNEKLFF

V gene: TRBV4-2
CDR3 length: 15
D gene: NA
CDR3 protein: CASSPTDGSGNTIYF

V gene: TRBV6-5
CDR3 length: 16
D gene: TRBD1
CDR3 protein: CASSYSGQGAGEKLFF

V gene: TRBV7-2
CDR3 length: 12
D gene: NA
CDR3 protein: CASSLLGTEAFF

V gene: TRBV7-2
CDR3 length: 15
D gene: NA
CDR3 protein: CASSLEARGGTEAFF

V gene: TRBV5-1
CDR3 length: 15
D gene: NA
CDR3 protein: CASSSGGHRAYEQYF

V gene: TRBV30
CDR3 length: 13
D gene: TRBD1
CDR3 protein: CAWSRGTGGEQYF

V gene: TRBV7-9
CDR3 length: 16
D gene: TRBD1
CDR3 protein: CASSRDRGPYWYEQYF

V gene: TRBV19
CDR3 length: 16
D gene: NA
CDR3 protein: CASSLGTASSGNTIYF

V gene: TRBV6-4
CDR3 length: 14
D gene: TRBD1
CDR3 protein: CASSTGQGAYEQYF

V gene: TRBV10-3
CDR3 length: 14
D gene: NA
CDR3 protein: CAISEPRGYNEQFF

V gene: TRBV27
CDR3 length: 15
D gene: TRBD1
CDR3 protein: CASITYVGQHYEQYF

V gene: TRBV30
CDR3 length: 12
D gene: NA
CDR3 protein: CAWNRRAGELFF

V gene: TRBV11-2
CDR3 length: 16
D gene: NA
CDR3 protein: CASSLVSRTYTDTQYF

V gene: TRBV11-2
CDR3 length: 15
D gene: TRBD1
CDR3 protein: CASSSGGTGAGGYTF

V gene: TRBV7-2
CDR3 length: 16
D gene: TRBD2
CDR3 protein: CASSLSGGASYNEQFF

V gene: TRBV18
CDR3 length: 13
D gene: NA
CDR3 protein: CASSPQGAEGAFF

V gene: TRBV30
CDR3 length: 14
D gene: NA
CDR3 protein: CAWSTGVENQPQHF

V gene: TRBV9
CDR3 length: 14
D gene: TRBD1
CDR3 protein: CASSVLTGEVGYTF

V gene: TRBV7-9
CDR3 length: 14
D gene: NA
CDR3 protein: CASSLTRGTYGYTF

V gene: TRBV7-9
CDR3 length: 15
D gene: TRBD1
CDR3 protein: CASSVGQGALDTQYF

V gene: TRBV19
CDR3 length: 17
D gene: NA
CDR3 protein: CASSIFGGFGSHQPQHF

V gene: TRBV7-9
CDR3 length: 17
D gene: NA
CDR3 protein: CSSSLDTVNRNNSPLHF

V gene: TRBV6-1
CDR3 length: 15
D gene: NA
CDR3 protein: CASRPQGSGANVLTF

V gene: TRBV4-3
CDR3 length: 17
D gene: NA
CDR3 protein: CASSQDWSEPSYNEQFF

V gene: TRBV6-5
CDR3 length: 14
D gene: TRBD1
CDR3 protein: CASRPGQGTWEQYF

V gene: TRBV7-2
CDR3 length: 13
D gene: NA
CDR3 protein: CASSLGTYTEAFF

V gene: TRBV6-5
CDR3 length: 13
D gene: TRBD1
CDR3 protein: CASGQAYNSPLHF

V gene: TRBV19
CDR3 length: 14
D gene: NA
CDR3 protein: CASSSAGWLYEQYF

V gene: TRBV2
CDR3 length: 14
D gene: TRBD1
CDR3 protein: CASSAQGAFYGYTF

V gene: TRBV19
CDR3 length: 13
D gene: NA
CDR3 protein: CASSTTGKYEQYF

V gene: TRBV13
CDR3 length: 16
D gene: NA
CDR3 protein: CASTLGEGGVYNEQFF